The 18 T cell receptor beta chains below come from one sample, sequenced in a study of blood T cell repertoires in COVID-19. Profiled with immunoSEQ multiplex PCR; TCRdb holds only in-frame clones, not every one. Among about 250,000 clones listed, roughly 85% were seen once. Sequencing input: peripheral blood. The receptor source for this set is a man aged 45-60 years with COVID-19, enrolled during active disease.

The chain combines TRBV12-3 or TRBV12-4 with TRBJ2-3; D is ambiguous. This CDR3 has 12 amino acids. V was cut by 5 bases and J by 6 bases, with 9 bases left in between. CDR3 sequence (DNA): TGTGCCAGCAGTATTAGTCGGGATACGCAGTATTTT. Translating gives CASSISRDTQYF.

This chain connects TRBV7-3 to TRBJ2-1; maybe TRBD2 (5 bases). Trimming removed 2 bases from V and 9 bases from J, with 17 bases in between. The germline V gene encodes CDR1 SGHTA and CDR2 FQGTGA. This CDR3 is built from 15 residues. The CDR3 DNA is TGTGCCAGCAGCTTATTAGCTAGGGCTGGGAGTGAGCAGTTCTTC. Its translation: CASSLLARAGSEQFF.

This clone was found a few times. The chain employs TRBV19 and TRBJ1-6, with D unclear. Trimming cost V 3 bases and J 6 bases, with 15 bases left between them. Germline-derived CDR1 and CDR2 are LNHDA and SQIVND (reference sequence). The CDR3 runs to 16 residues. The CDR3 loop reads CASSMLASGGNSPLHF. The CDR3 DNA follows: TGTGCCAGTAGTATGCTGGCCTCCGGCGGTAATTCACCCCTCCACTTT.

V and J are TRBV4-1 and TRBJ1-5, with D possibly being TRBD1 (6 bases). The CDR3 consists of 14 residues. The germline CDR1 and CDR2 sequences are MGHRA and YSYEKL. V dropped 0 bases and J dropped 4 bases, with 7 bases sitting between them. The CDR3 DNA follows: TGCGCCAGCAGCCAAGAACAGGGAAATCAGCCCCAGCATTTT. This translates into CASSQEQGNQPQHF.

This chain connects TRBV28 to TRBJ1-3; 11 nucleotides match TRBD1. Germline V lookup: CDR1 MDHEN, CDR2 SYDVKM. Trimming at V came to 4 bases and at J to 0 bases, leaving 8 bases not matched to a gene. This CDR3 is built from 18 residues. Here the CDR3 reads CASSSPGQGGTSGNTIYF. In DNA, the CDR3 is TGTGCCAGCAGTTCACCGGGACAGGGGGGGACCTCTGGAAACACCATATATTTT.

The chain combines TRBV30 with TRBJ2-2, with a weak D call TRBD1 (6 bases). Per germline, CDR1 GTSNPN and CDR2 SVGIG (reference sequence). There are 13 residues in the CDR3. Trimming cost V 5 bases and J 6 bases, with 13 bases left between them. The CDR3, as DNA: TGTGCCTGGTCTGCAGGGGCCGCCGGGGAGCTGTTTTTT. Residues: CAWSAGAAGELFF.

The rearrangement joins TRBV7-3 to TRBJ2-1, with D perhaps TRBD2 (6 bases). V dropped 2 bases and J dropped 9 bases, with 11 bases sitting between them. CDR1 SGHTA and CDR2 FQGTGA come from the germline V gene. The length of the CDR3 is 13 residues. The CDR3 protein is CASSLLAGSEQFF. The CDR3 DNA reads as TGTGCCAGCAGCTTATTGGCGGGGAGTGAGCAGTTCTTC.

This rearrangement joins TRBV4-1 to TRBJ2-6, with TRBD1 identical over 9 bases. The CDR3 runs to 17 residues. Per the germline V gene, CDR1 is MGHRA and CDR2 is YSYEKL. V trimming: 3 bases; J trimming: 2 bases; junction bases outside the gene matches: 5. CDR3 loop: CASSQPGQGAGANVLTF. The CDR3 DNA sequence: TGCGCCAGCAGCCAGCCGGGACAGGGAGCTGGGGCCAACGTCCTGACTTTC.

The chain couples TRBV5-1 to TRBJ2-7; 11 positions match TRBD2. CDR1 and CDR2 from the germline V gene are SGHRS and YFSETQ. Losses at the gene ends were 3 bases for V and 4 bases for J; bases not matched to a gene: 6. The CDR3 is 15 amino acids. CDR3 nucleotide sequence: TGCGCCAGCAGCTCGGGACTAGCGGATTATTACGAGCAGTACTTC. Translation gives CASSSGLADYYEQYF.

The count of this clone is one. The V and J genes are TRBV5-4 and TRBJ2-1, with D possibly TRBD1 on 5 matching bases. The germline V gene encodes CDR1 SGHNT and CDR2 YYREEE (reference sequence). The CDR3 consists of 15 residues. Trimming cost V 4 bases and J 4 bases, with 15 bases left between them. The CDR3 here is CASSLKRDSYNEQFF. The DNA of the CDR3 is TGTGCCAGCAGCCTCAAGCGCGACAGTTACAATGAGCAGTTCTTC.

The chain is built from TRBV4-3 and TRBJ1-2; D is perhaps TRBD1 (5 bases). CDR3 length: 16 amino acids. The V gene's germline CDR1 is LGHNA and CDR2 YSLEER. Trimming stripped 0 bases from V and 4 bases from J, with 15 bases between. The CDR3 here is CASSQDARVVTYGYTF. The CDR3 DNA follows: TGCGCCAGCAGCCAAGATGCCAGGGTGGTTACCTATGGCTACACCTTC.

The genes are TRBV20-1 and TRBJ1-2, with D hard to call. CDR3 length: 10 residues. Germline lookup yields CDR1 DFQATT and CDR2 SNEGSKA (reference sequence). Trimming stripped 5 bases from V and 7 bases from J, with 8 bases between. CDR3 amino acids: CSAPEGGYTF. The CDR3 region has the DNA TGCAGTGCTCCTGAGGGTGGCTACACCTTC.

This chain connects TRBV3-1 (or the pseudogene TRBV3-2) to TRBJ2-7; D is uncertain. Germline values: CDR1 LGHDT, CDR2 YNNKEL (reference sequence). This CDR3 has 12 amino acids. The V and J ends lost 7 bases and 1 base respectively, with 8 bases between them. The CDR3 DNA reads TGTGCCAGCATCCCTCGGTCCTACGAGCAGTACTTC. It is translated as CASIPRSYEQYF.

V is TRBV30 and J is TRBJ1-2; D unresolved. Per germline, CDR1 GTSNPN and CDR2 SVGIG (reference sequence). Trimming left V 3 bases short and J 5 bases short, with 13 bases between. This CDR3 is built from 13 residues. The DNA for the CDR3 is TGTGCCTGGAGCGGGGATTTTGCTTATGGCTACACCTTC. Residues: CAWSGDFAYGYTF.

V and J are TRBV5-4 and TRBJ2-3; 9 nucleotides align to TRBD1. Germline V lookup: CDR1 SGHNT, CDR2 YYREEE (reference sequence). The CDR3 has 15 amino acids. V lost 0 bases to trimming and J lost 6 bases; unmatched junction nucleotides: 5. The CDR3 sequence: CASSLAGQGRDTQYF. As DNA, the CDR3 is TGTGCCAGCAGCTTGGCCGGACAGGGGAGGGATACGCAGTATTTT. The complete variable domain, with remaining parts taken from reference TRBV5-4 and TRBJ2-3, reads ETGVTQSPTHLIKTRGQQVTLRCSSQSGHNTVSWYQQALGQGPQFIFQYYREEENGRGNFPPRFSGLQFPNYSSELNVNALELDDSALYLCASSLAGQGRDTQYFGPGTRLTVL.

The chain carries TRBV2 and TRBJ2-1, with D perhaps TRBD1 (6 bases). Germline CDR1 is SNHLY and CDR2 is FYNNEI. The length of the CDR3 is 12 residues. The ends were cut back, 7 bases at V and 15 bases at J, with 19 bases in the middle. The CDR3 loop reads CASTEGVNVGFF. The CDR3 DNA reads TGTGCCAGCACCGAGGGGGTGAACGTGGGGTTCTTC.

In DNA, the CDR3 is TGTGCCAGCAGCTCACTAGGAGGGGGGGCCGCAACAGATACGCAGTATTTT. Protein: CASSSLGGGAATDTQYF. The rearrangement uses TRBV7-2 and TRBJ2-3; D might be TRBD2 (7 bases). The CDR3 has 17 amino acids. The ends were cut back, 4 bases at V and 3 bases at J, with 20 bases in the middle. Germline V gives CDR1 SGHTA, CDR2 FQGNSA.

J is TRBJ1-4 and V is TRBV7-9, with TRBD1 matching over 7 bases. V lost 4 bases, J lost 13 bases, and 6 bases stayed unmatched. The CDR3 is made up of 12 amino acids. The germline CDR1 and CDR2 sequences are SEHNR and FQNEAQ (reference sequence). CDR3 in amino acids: CASSSQGVGLFF. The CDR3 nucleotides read TGTGCCAGCAGCTCCCAGGGGGTAGGACTGTTTTTT.